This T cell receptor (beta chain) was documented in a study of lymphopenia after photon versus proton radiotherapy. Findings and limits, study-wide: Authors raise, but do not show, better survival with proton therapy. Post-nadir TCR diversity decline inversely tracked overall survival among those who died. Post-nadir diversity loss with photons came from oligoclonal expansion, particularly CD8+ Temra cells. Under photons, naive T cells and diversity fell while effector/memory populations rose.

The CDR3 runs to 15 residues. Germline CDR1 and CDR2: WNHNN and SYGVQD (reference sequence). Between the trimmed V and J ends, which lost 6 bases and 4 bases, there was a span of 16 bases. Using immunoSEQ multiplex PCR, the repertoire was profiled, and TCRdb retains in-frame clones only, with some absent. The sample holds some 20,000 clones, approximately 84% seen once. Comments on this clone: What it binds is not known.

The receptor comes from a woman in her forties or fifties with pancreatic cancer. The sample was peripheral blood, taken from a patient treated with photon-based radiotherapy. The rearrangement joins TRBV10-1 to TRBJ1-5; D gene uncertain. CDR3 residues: CASRRPEALNQPQHF. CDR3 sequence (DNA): TGCGCCAGCAGAAGACCGGAGGCACTGAATCAGCCCCAGCATTTT.